This record looks at one T cell receptor beta chain sequence and its context. Its antigen remains unidentified. Per-base qualities were not stored, and no clone one base away is much larger. This sample was sequenced with an Illumina HiSeq 2500. TCR beta libraries were prepared by quantitative 5'-RACE with molecular barcodes. The study's processing was this. To identify disease-linked TCR variants, a new computational method was used, one built on a probabilistic model of VDJ rearrangement. TCRdb reprocessed the public reads (quality trimming at Q25 with fastp, clone calling with MiXCR) and kept in-frame beta chains. CDR3 protein duplicates are merged, each entry listing the most common genes and DNA. It is TCRdb's table, rather than the study itself, that gives the V and J calls and clone size. The sample contains roughly 670,000 distinct CDR3 sequences, around 20% of them found a single time. 15% to 20% of the sample lies in the top ten.

This record belongs to a study of CD8 T cells in ankylosing spondylitis (dated by TCRdb to about 2017). The study in broad terms: T cell receptor beta repertoires were profiled in healthy donors and ankylosing spondylitis patients so that disease-linked TCR variants could be found. In total, the full study cohort was made up of about 110 healthy donors and 25 or so ankylosing spondylitis patients. Peripheral blood was sampled, and synovial fluid was also collected from ankylosing spondylitis patients.

Broad study findings and their caveats: A TCR beta motif made up of roughly eight highly homologous amino acid variants appeared to be characteristic of blood from ankylosing spondylitis patients. A CD8+ phenotype was shown by the disease-linked clones, which were found at relatively low frequencies in peripheral blood. According to the report, matched synovial fluid samples from ankylosing spondylitis patients were significantly enriched for the disease-linked clones. Some motif variants had previously been reported in the synovial fluid and blood of reactive arthritis patients, which suggests shared mechanisms of disease initiation.

V is cut by 5 bases and J by 3 bases, and the space between the germline ends is 5 bases. The CDR3 runs 12 amino acids, cysteine and phenylalanine included. The retained sequence is limited to the CDR3, 36 bases, with the frame set at the first base. The germline V gene encodes CDR1 SGHRS and CDR2 YFSETQ. The specimen was blood, either unsorted or a sorted T cell fraction (not recorded which). In this chain, TRBV5-1 is recombined with TRBJ2-2, with the D gene uncertain. This TCR was recovered from a male donor with ankylosing spondylitis. The CDR3 in this case is CASRDYTGELFF. Here is the DNA: TGCGCCAGCAGGGATTACACCGGGGAGCTGTTTTTT.